What follows are 25 T cell receptor beta chains derived from one specimen sequenced in a study of T cell repertoires in aging, cancer and after chemotherapy. Peripheral blood genomic DNA, not sorted cells or RNA, was the template. Rearranged V-D-J TRB sequences were amplified with a mixed TRB-A/B primer pool. Using its own MiXCR run on the multiplex PCR reads, TCRdb lists one record per CDR3 protein. The sample lists approximately 2,900 distinct CDR3 sequences; around 45% were seen once. Material: blood. The receptors come from a human donor with a blood cancer.

This clonotype was seen a few times. The chain couples TRBV29-1 to TRBJ1-5, with D perhaps matching TRBD1 (5 bases). This CDR3 is 13 amino acids long. Germline loops: CDR1 SQVTM, CDR2 ANQGSEA. V was cut by 5 bases and J by 5 bases, with 13 bases left in between. The DNA of the CDR3 is TGCAGCGTTATGGGGGGACGGCATCAGCCCCAGCATTTT. This translates into CSVMGGRHQPQHF.

This chain joins TRBV24-1 and TRBJ2-3, with 8 bases lining up with TRBD2. Germline lookup yields CDR1 KGHDR and CDR2 SFDVKD. There are 14 residues in the CDR3. V dropped 9 bases and J dropped 4; count of bases not matched to a gene: 8. Here the CDR3 reads CATGSGKGSDTQYF. CDR3 bases: TGTGCCACCGGTAGCGGGAAGGGGTCAGATACGCAGTATTTT.

The V gene is TRBV18, the J gene TRBJ2-2, with unresolved D. The V gene's germline CDR1 is KGHSH and CDR2 LQKENI. This CDR3 has 14 residues. V was shortened by 3 bases and J by 4 bases, with 9 bases between the two germline ends. For the CDR3, the DNA is TGTGCCAGCTCACCTGGGGTACTCACCGGGGAGCTGTTTTTT. It specifies CASSPGVLTGELFF.

The CDR3 is CASSLLRGGTDTQYF. The DNA of the CDR3 is TGTGCCAGCAGCTTATTGCGGGGGGGCACAGATACGCAGTATTTT. This chain links TRBV7-2 with TRBJ2-3, with 8 positions matching TRBD2. CDR1 SGHTA and CDR2 FQGNSA come from the germline V gene. V trimming: 2 bases; J trimming: 1 base; junction bases outside the gene matches: 2. The CDR3 totals 15 residues.

This clonotype was seen only a few times. The chain recombines TRBV5-4 with TRBJ2-5; 9 bases map to TRBD2. CDR1 and CDR2 from the germline V gene are SGHNT and YYREEE (reference sequence). The CDR3 is 16 residues long. The J segment lost 2 bases and the V segment lost 2 bases, leaving 7 bases of the junction unmatched. The CDR3 bases are TGTGCCAGCAGCTTACCGACTAGCGGACTACAAGAGACCCAGTACTTC. Protein product: CASSLPTSGLQETQYF.

The chain has TRBV27 and TRBJ2-3; TRBD2 agrees at 8 bases. V lost 7 bases and J lost 0; bases outside the gene matches: 6. CDR3 length: 15 residues. CDR1 MNHEY and CDR2 SMNVEV come from the germline V gene (reference sequence). The CDR3, as DNA: TGTGCCAGCACCCCCTCTAGCGGGAGCACAGATACGCAGTATTTT. Its protein is CASTPSSGSTDTQYF.

The rearrangement joins TRBV12-3 or TRBV12-4 to TRBJ2-6; 8 bases map to TRBD2. V lost 6 bases to trimming and J lost 0 bases; unmatched junction nucleotides: 10. The CDR3 runs 18 residues. The CDR3 sequence is CASRDELAADSGANVLTF. The CDR3 DNA reads TGTGCCAGCAGAGATGAACTAGCGGCAGACTCTGGGGCCAACGTCCTGACTTTC.

The chain couples TRBV19 to TRBJ2-6, with TRBD1 matching 9 bases. V shed 7 bases and J 4 bases; nucleotides not matched to a gene: 26. This CDR3 contains 22 residues. The germline CDR1 and CDR2 sequences are LNHDA and SQIVND (reference sequence). CDR3 bases: TGTGCCAGTACCCTAAACCGGGACAGGGAAGGTGGAAGGTTGCGGGGGGCCAACGTCCTGACTTTC. Encoded protein: CASTLNRDREGGRLRGANVLTF.

The chain couples TRBV19 to TRBJ1-1; D is undetermined. This CDR3 has 16 residues. CDR1 is LNHDA and CDR2 is SQIVND in the germline V gene (reference sequence). With 9 bases removed from V and 1 base from J, the gap between germline ends came to 21 bases. CDR3 region: CASSDHLADENTEAFF. The CDR3 bases are TGTGCCAGCAGTGACCACCTGGCAGATGAGAACACTGAAGCTTTCTTT.

The chain recombines TRBV6-2 or TRBV6-3 with TRBJ1-3, with D hard to call. The V end was cut by 6 bases, the J end by 8 bases, with 8 bases between. The CDR3 spans 11 residues. Germline CDR1 is MNHEY and CDR2 is SVGEGT. CDR3 DNA sequence: TGTGCCAGCAGGGCTGGGGACACCATATATTTT. Its translation is CASRAGDTIYF.

V is TRBV6-5 and J is TRBJ1-1; D is perhaps TRBD1 (5 bases). CDR1 is MNHEY, CDR2 SVGAGI, per germline. The CDR3 totals 13 residues. Trimming cost V 6 bases and J 5 bases, with 13 bases left between them. Here the CDR3 reads CASRTTVATEAFF. CDR3 bases: TGTGCCAGCAGAACGACAGTAGCTACTGAAGCTTTCTTT.

The CDR3 here is CASSSPSSSQSHEQYF. The DNA of the CDR3 is TGTGCCAGCAGTTCTCCTTCCAGCAGCCAAAGCCACGAGCAGTACTTC. This rearrangement joins TRBV27 to TRBJ2-7; no definite D call. V was clipped by 4 bases and J by 5 bases, with 21 bases between them. Germline loops: CDR1 MNHEY, CDR2 SMNVEV (reference sequence). CDR3 length equals 16 residues.

This rearrangement joins TRBV7-2 to TRBJ2-3; D gene uncertain. Germline V lookup: CDR1 SGHTA, CDR2 FQGNSA. CDR3 length: 15 amino acids. V was shortened by 3 bases and J by 2 bases, with 12 bases between the two germline ends. CDR3 sequence reads: CASSFGSRSTDTQYF. In nucleotides, the CDR3 is TGTGCCAGCAGCTTTGGTTCACGCTCCACAGATACGCAGTATTTT. Full variable domain (missing parts from reference TRBV7-2 and TRBJ2-3): GAGVSQSPSNKVTEKGKDVELRCDPISGHTALYWYRQSLGQGLEFLIYFQGNSAPDKSGLPSDRFSAERTGGSVSTLTIQRTQQEDSAVYLCASSFGSRSTDTQYFGPGTRLTVL.

J is TRBJ2-1 and V is TRBV12-3 or TRBV12-4; 7 bases fit TRBD2. J was trimmed by 6 bases and V by 7 bases; bases with no gene match: 9. There are 14 residues in the CDR3. The CDR3 nucleotides read TGTGCCAGCACCCGAACAGCGGGGTCCAATGAGCAGTTCTTC. It is translated as CASTRTAGSNEQFF.

The chain employs TRBV6-5 and TRBJ1-6; the D gene is possibly TRBD1 (5 bases). From germline, CDR1 is MNHEY and CDR2 SVGAGI. The length of the CDR3 is 16 residues. Trimming took off 0 bases at V and 6 bases at J, with 12 bases between the two ends. The DNA of the CDR3 is TGTGCCAGCAGTTACTCGATAACAGGAGGTAATTCACCCCTCCACTTT. Its protein product is CASSYSITGGNSPLHF.

Remarks on this clonotype: A much larger clone sits a single nucleotide away, making a read error possible. The chain couples TRBV20-1 to TRBJ2-7; either TRBD1 or TRBD2 may fit D (11 bases each). Trimming stripped 6 bases from V and 4 bases from J, with 28 bases between. Germline-derived CDR1 and CDR2 are DFQATT and SNEGSKA (reference sequence). This CDR3 contains 17 residues. The CDR3 region is CSARRTGGGLAGYEQYF. CDR3 DNA sequence: TGCAGTGCCCGAAGGACAGGGGGCGGACTAGCGGGTTACGAGCAGTACTTC.

In its sample, this clonotype was seen a few times. This chain joins TRBV27 and TRBJ2-7; D is ambiguous. This CDR3 spans 11 amino acids. The germline V gene has CDR1 MNHEY and CDR2 SMNVEV (reference sequence). V was pared by 4 bases and J by 3 bases, with 4 bases between. The CDR3 reads CASSSNYEQYF. CDR3 nucleotides: TGTGCCAGCAGTTCGAACTACGAGCAGTACTTC.

This chain connects TRBV6-1 to TRBJ1-4; D is possibly TRBD1 (6 bases). Germline V gives CDR1 MNHNS, CDR2 SASEGT. The V and J ends lost 6 bases and 2 bases respectively, with 13 bases between them. This CDR3 has 15 residues. The CDR3 DNA sequence: TGTGCCAGCAGGCCACAGGGAGGGACTAATGAAAAACTGTTTTTT. Its protein is CASRPQGGTNEKLFF.

The gene calls are TRBV29-1 and TRBJ2-5; D might be TRBD1 or TRBD2, each matching 5 bases. The V gene's germline CDR1 is SQVTM and CDR2 ANQGSEA. Deletions cut 2 bases from V and 5 bases from J, with 9 bases between. CDR3 length equals 12 residues. The CDR3 protein is CSVERGGETQYF. The CDR3 DNA reads as TGCAGCGTTGAACGGGGCGGGGAGACCCAGTACTTC.

On this clonotype itself: One end of the junction varies from germline; a read error may be responsible. This sequence joins TRBV6-5 and TRBJ2-2; 8 bases line up with TRBD1. CDR1 and CDR2 (germline): MNHEY, SVGAGI. The CDR3 sequence is 14 residues long. CDR3 coding DNA: TGTGCCAGCAGTAAGACAGGGGTAGCCGGGGAGCTGCTTTTT. Its translation: CASSKTGVAGELLF.

The chain uses TRBV29-1 and TRBJ1-4; possibly TRBD1 for D (5 bases). The germline CDR1 and CDR2 sequences are SQVTM and ANQGSEA. Trimming left V 6 bases short and J 8 bases short, with 10 bases between. The CDR3 is 11 residues long. Written as DNA, the CDR3 is TGCAGCGTCGGGACTGAGGAAAAACTGTTTTTT. The encoded protein is CSVGTEEKLFF. Supplemented by reference TRBV29-1 and TRBJ1-4, the full variable domain reads SAVISQKPSRDICQRGTSLTIQCQVDSQVTMMFWYRQQPGQSLTLIATANQGSEATYESGFVIDKFPISRPNLTFSTLTVSNMSPEDSSIYLCSVGTEEKLFFGSGTQLSVL.

The chain is built from TRBV14 and TRBJ2-2; possible D gene TRBD1, 6 bases. The CDR3 covers 11 residues. Trimming cost V 4 bases and J 12 bases, with 9 bases left between them. The germline V gene encodes CDR1 SGHDN and CDR2 FVKESK. The CDR3 loop is CASSLGDKLFF. The CDR3 DNA follows: TGTGCCAGCAGCCTAGGGGACAAGCTGTTTTTT. Using reference TRBV14 and TRBJ2-2 for the parts outside the CDR3, the full variable domain is EAGVTQFPSHSVIEKGQTVTLRCDPISGHDNLYWYRRVMGKEIKFLLHFVKESKQDESGMPNNRFLAERTGGTYSTLKVQPAELEDSGVYFCASSLGDKLFFGEGSRLTVL.

The genes are TRBV27 and TRBJ2-3; D is perhaps TRBD2 (6 bases). Trimming cost V 6 bases and J 1 base, with 14 bases left between them. CDR1 is MNHEY, CDR2 SMNVEV, per germline (reference sequence). This CDR3 region has 15 residues. CDR3 sequence (DNA): TGTGCCAGCAGCATTATGGGAGGAGGCACAGATACGCAGTATTTT. As protein: CASSIMGGGTDTQYF.

The table lists this clonotype with a few counts. V and J are TRBV19 and TRBJ1-4; perhaps TRBD1 as D (5 bases). Looked up from germline, CDR1 is LNHDA and CDR2 is SQIVND (reference sequence). This CDR3 comprises 13 residues. The V end was cut by 3 bases, the J end by 3 bases, with 5 bases between. CDR3 DNA sequence: TGTGCCAGTAGTATGGGGGCTAATGAAAAACTGTTTTTT. This codes for CASSMGANEKLFF.

V is TRBV5-1 and J is TRBJ2-7; D gene uncertain. The CDR3 consists of 17 residues. The germline CDR1 and CDR2 sequences are SGHRS and YFSETQ. Trimming shortened V by 0 bases and J by 1 base, and 17 bases separated the two germline ends. CDR3 bases: TGCGCCAGCAGCTTGGCCCTCGCAGGCTACACTTCCTACGAGCAGTACTTC. Its protein is CASSLALAGYTSYEQYF.